This passage covers 9 T cell receptor beta chains from one sample sequenced in a study of T cell repertoires in cytomegalovirus infection. Their specific antigens are unknown. TCRdb called the reads again in MiXCR, with one record for every CDR3 protein. The sample carries about 310,000 distinct CDR3 sequences, roughly 25% recorded once. The sequencing here drew on cultured PBMCs, taken from culture after CMV antigen stimulation. The receptors originated from a human donor in good health (CMV status not recorded). Some clones in this sample may be carry-over from other donors' samples.

This clonotype was counted at least ten times. The chain links TRBV7-2 to TRBJ2-3, with 9 nucleotides matching TRBD2. CDR3 length equals 15 residues. Trimming at V came to 3 bases and at J to 5 bases, leaving 6 bases not matched to a gene. Germline V gene data show CDR1 as SGHTA and CDR2 as FQGNSA. The CDR3 sequence is CASSLLAGLRDTQYF. In DNA, the CDR3 is TGTGCCAGCAGCTTGCTAGCGGGGCTCCGAGATACGCAGTATTTT.

The table lists this clonotype with a few counts. V is TRBV11-2 and J is TRBJ2-7; perhaps TRBD2 as D (6 bases). V was pared by 5 bases and J by 0 bases, with 23 bases between. This CDR3 is 18 amino acids long. Germline CDR1 is SGHAT and CDR2 is FQNNGV. This chain's CDR3 is CASSGVLASNPRSYEQYV. The CDR3 nucleotides are TGTGCCAGCAGCGGGGTACTAGCATCGAACCCACGCTCCTACGAGCAGTACGTC.

This clonotype has just a few counts. J is TRBJ1-2 and V is TRBV7-2; D is perhaps TRBD1 (6 bases). The CDR3 spans 13 residues. The germline CDR1 and CDR2 sequences are SGHTA and FQGNSA. The V gene lost 1 base and the J gene lost 5 bases, with 8 bases spanning the gap. This CDR3 reads CASSLVGAYGYTF. CDR3 in DNA: TGTGCCAGCAGCTTAGTGGGGGCGTATGGCTACACCTTC.

V is TRBV27 and J is TRBJ2-7; D may be TRBD2 (6 bases). V lost 7 bases, J lost 7 bases, and 23 bases lay in between. The germline V gene has CDR1 MNHEY and CDR2 SMNVEV (reference sequence). The CDR3 length is 15 residues. This chain's CDR3 is CASTPRPGAAREQYF. The CDR3 DNA sequence: TGTGCCAGCACCCCCCGTCCGGGAGCGGCTCGGGAGCAGTACTTC.

The CDR3 sequence: CASSPRWGETNTEAFF. The CDR3 DNA is TGTGCCAGCAGCCCACGCTGGGGCGAAACGAACACTGAAGCTTTCTTT. This rearrangement joins TRBV7-9 to TRBJ1-1; a possible D gene is TRBD1 (5 bases). V was trimmed by 5 bases and J by 1 base, leaving 17 bases between them. Germline CDR1 and CDR2: SEHNR and FQNEAQ (reference sequence). The CDR3 consists of 16 residues.

The chain recombines TRBV7-2 with TRBJ1-1; D unclear. V was pared by 1 base and J by 8 bases, with 11 bases between. CDR1 is SGHTA, CDR2 FQGNSA, per germline. The CDR3 extends over 13 amino acids. The CDR3 DNA reads as TGTGCCAGCAGCTTAGGTTGGGGAGACGAAGCTTTCTTT. Its translation is CASSLGWGDEAFF. Using reference TRBV7-2 and TRBJ1-1 for the parts outside the CDR3, the full variable domain is GAGVSQSPSNKVTEKGKDVELRCDPISGHTALYWYRQSLGQGLEFLIYFQGNSAPDKSGLPSDRFSAERTGGSVSTLTIQRTQQEDSAVYLCASSLGWGDEAFFGQGTRLTVV.

This sequence joins TRBV7-8 and TRBJ2-4; no reliable D call. CDR1 and CDR2 from the germline V gene are SGHVS and FQNEAQ. V lost 5 bases and J 10 bases, leaving 12 bases between the germline ends. This CDR3 comprises 12 residues. The chain's CDR3 is CASSPSSQIQYF. The CDR3 region has the DNA TGTGCCAGCAGCCCTTCGTCCCAAATTCAGTACTTC.

The chain employs TRBV11-2 and TRBJ2-2, with 7 bases lining up with TRBD1. The germline CDR1 and CDR2 sequences are SGHAT and FQNNGV. V shed 3 bases, J shed 7 bases, and the junction held 5 bases outside the gene matches. The CDR3 length is 14 residues. CDR3 region: CASSFSQGVGELFF. The CDR3 DNA reads TGTGCCAGCAGCTTTTCTCAGGGGGTCGGGGAGCTGTTTTTT. Together with reference TRBV11-2 and TRBJ2-2, the CDR3 gives the full variable domain: EAGVAQSPRYKIIEKRQSVAFWCNPISGHATLYWYQQILGQGPKLLIQFQNNGVVDDSQLPKDRFSAERLKGVDSTLKIQPAKLEDSAVYLCASSFSQGVGELFFGEGSRLTVL.

This clonotype has more than one count but fewer than ten. The chain joins TRBV6-5 to TRBJ2-2; D perhaps matches TRBD2 (5 bases). V gave up 7 bases and J gave up 7 bases, with 13 bases separating them. The germline CDR1 and CDR2 sequences are MNHEY and SVGAGI. The CDR3 length is 13 residues. The CDR3 region has the DNA TGTGCCAGCAAAATCGGGGAGAACGGGGAGCTGTTTTTT. This gives the protein CASKIGENGELFF.